This TCR beta chain emerged from a study of cytomegalovirus exposure and HLA in healthy donors. Trimming removed 8 bases from V and 0 bases from J, with 10 bases in between. Germline V lookup: CDR1 MDHEN, CDR2 SYDVKM. The CDR3 has 13 residues. The primer mix had 60 Vbeta and 13 Jbeta primers. Repertoires were generated with immunoSEQ multiplex PCR, while TCRdb's copy carries only in-frame clones and drops some. Found here are around 150,000 clones, over 70% of them singletons; the top ten hold around 4.5%. The J gene is TRBJ1-1, the V gene TRBV28, with a tentative D call TRBD1 (5 bases). The TCR originated in a man aged 30 to 39 in good health and CMV-seronegative. Input material: PBMCs. In nucleotides, the CDR3 is TGTGCCAGCCGCGGGGGGATGAACACTGAAGCTTTCTTT. This encodes CASRGGMNTEAFF.